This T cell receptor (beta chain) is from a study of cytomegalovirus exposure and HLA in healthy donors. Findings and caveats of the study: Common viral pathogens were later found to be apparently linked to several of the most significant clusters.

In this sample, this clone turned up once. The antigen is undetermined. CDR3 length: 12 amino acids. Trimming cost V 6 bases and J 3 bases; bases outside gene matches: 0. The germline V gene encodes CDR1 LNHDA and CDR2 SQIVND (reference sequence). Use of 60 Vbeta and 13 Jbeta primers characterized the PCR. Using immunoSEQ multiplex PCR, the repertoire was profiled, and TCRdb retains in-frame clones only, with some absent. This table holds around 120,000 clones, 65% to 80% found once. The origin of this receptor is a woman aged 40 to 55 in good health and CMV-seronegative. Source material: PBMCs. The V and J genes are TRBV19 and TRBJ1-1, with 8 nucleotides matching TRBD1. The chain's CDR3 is CASRDRDTEAFF. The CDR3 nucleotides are TGTGCCAGTAGGGACAGGGACACTGAAGCTTTCTTT.